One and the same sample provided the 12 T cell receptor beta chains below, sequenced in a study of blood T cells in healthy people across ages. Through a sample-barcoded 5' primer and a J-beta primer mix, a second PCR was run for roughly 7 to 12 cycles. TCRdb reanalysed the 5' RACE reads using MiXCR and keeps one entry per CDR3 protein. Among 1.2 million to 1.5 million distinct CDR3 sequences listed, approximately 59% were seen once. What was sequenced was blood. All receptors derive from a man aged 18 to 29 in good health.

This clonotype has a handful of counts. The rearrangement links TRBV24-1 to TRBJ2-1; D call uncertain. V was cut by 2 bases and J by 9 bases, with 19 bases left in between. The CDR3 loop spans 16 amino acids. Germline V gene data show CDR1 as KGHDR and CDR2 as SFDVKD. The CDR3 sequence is CATSDSRLNPKGEQFF. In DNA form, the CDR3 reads TGTGCCACCAGTGATTCCCGGCTGAACCCAAAGGGTGAGCAGTTCTTC.

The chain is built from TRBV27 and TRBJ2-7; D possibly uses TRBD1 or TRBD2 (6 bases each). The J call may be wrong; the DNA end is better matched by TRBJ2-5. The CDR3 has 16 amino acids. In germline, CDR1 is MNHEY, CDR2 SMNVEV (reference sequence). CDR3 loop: CASRTLGGGASQTQYF. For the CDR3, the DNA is TGTGCCAGCAGAACTCTGGGGGGCGGGGCATCTCAGACCCAGTACTTC.

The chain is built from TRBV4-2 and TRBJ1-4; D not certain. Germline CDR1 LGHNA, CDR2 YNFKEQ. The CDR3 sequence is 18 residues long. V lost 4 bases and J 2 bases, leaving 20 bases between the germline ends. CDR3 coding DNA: TGTGCCAGCAGCCTCACCGGTGGGCAGGATTCGACTAATGAAAAACTGTTTTTT. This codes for CASSLTGGQDSTNEKLFF.

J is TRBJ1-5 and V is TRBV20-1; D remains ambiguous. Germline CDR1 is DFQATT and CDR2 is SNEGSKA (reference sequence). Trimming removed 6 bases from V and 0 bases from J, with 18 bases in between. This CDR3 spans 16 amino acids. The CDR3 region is CSAHSETGYSNQPQHF. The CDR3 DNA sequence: TGCAGTGCCCATTCCGAGACTGGTTATAGCAATCAGCCCCAGCATTTT.

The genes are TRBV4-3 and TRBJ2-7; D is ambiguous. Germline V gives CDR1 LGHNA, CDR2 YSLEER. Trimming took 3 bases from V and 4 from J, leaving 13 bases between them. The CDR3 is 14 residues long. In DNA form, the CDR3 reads TGCGCCAGCAGCCATTCCCTCGGGCAGTACGAGCAGTACTTC. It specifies CASSHSLGQYEQYF.

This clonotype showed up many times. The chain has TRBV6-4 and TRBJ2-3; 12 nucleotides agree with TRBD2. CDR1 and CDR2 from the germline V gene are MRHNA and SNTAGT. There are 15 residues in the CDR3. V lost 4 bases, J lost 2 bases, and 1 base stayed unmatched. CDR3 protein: CASSASGGATDTQYF. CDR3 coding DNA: TGTGCCAGCAGTGCTAGCGGGGGGGCCACAGATACGCAGTATTTT.

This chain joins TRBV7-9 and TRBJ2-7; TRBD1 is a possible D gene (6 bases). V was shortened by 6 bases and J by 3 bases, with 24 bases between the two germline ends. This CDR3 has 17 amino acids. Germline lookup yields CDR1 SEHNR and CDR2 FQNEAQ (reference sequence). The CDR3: CASSFSPGTPTYYEQYF. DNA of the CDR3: TGTGCCAGCAGTTTTAGCCCCGGGACACCGACTTACTACGAGCAGTACTTC. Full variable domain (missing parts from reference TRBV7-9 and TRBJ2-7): DTGVSQNPRHKITKRGQNVTFRCDPISEHNRLYWYRQTLGQGPEFLTYFQNEAQLEKSRLLSDRFSAERPKGSFSTLEIQRTEQGDSAMYLCASSFSPGTPTYYEQYFGPGTRLTVT.

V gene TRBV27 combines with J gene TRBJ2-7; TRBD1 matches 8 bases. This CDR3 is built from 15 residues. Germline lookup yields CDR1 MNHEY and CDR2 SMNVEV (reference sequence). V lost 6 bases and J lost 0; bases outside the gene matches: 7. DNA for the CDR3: TGTGCCAGCAGAACCCTCGGACAGGGCTCCTACGAGCAGTACTTC. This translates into CASRTLGQGSYEQYF.

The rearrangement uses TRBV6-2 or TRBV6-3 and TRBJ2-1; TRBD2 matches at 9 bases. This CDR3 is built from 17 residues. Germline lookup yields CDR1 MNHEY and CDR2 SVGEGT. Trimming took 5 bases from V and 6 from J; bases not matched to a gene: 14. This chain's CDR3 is CASSPFGLRGGLNEQFF. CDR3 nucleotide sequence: TGTGCCAGCAGTCCCTTTGGGTTGCGGGGGGGACTCAATGAGCAGTTCTTC.

This chain's CDR3 is CASSQVHGNEQYF. CDR3 nucleotide sequence: TGTGCCAGCAGCCAAGTCCATGGCAATGAGCAGTACTTC. The genes are TRBV14 and TRBJ2-5; D gene unclear. The V and J ends lost 1 base and 11 bases respectively, with 14 bases between them. CDR3 size: 13 residues. The germline V gene has CDR1 SGHDN and CDR2 FVKESK.

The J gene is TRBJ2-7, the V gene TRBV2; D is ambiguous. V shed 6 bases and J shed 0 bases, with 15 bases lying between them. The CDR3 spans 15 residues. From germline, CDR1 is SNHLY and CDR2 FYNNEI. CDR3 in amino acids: CASRTGFISSYEQYF. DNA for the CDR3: TGTGCCAGCAGGACCGGATTTATTAGCTCCTACGAGCAGTACTTC.

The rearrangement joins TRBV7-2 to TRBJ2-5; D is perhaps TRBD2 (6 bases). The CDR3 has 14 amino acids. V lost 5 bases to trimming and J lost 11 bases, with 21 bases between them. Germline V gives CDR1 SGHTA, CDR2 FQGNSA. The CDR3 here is CASSLGGAKNEQYF. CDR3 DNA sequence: TGTGCCAGCAGCCTTGGAGGGGCCAAGAATGAGCAGTACTTC.